This TCR beta chain originates from a study of T cell responses to AZD1222 COVID-19 vaccine (dated by TCRdb to the early 2020s). Notes on the research overall: AZD1222 recipients whose second dose came at about 4 weeks and those whose second dose came at about 12 weeks were combined into one group, since spike-specific TCR depth and breadth did not differ between the two schedules. Trial participants were enrolled into age subgroups of 18-55, 56-69 and 70-plus years, which contained about 150, 27 and 61 TCR-sequenced participants, respectively. A total of around 240 trial participants underwent TCR sequencing, of whom 207 received two doses of AZD1222 and some 26 received two doses of the MenACWY control vaccine.

The germline V gene provides CDR1 KGHSH and CDR2 LQKENI. V loses 7 bases of germline sequence and J loses 5 bases, and the interval between the two ends is 13 bases. Including cysteine and phenylalanine, the CDR3 has 13 amino acids. The only DNA kept is the CDR3, 39 bases in frame from the first base. Study-level results and caveats: The 56-69-year group was small, and its depth increase did not reach significance, likely because of low power. Most participants were white British and females outnumbered males, and the authors suggested that clonal diversity may have been underestimated. Only five or six AZD1222 recipients were SARS-CoV-2 seropositive at baseline, limiting conclusions about previously exposed vaccinees. Nearly half of unique spike-specific TCRs reportedly recognized epitopes outside regions mutated in the B.1.351 and B.1.1.7 variants. After two AZD1222 doses, spike-specific TCR breadth and depth were significantly higher than at day 0 and than in MenACWY recipients. Because no day 14 peak-response samples were available, the repertoires could be characterized only after the peak T cell response. Vaccine-associated CD4 TCRs spanned the whole spike protein, with dominant responses in regions 160-218 and 743-854.

The time point tag for this specimen amounts to: baseline before first vaccination. Vaccinee samples were obtained from the UK trials COV001 and COV002, which included a single-blind randomized controlled phase 2/3 trial of AZD1222 (ChAdOx1 nCoV-19) in healthy adults. For TCRbeta chain sequencing, PBMC samples from trial participants were taken at day 0 and at day 28 after the second dose. A remark on this clone: No cognate antigen has been identified for it. It has no much larger one-base neighbor in the sample; base qualities were not kept.

The CDR3 regions of human TCRbeta chains were analyzed by immunosequencing. The source study handled its data this way. TCRs in the repertoires were compared against a reference library of SARS-CoV-2-specific TCRs that had been generated with the MIRA antigen-specificity platform. Breadth was defined as the fraction of unique TCRs that were SARS-CoV-2-associated, and depth was defined as the fraction of total T cells that were SARS-CoV-2-associated. Using the MIRA data, each spike-specific TCR was assigned both to the spike region to which the TCR was reactive and to a CD4 or CD8 class. Log10-transformed breadth and depth values were compared by one-way ANOVA with Sidak's multiple comparisons tests. The immuneACCESS repertoire file appears here via TCRdb, limited to in-frame rearrangements. These files lack a portion of the clones; in checked studies, under half of the deficit traces to unresolved V genes, and the cause of the others is not known. That table furnishes V, J and clone size, whereas the DNA furnished D and trimming. A total of more than 100,000 clones appear in this sample, roughly nine tenths of them only once. Around 1.5% of the sample belongs to the ten largest clones.

The origin of this receptor is an adult in good health. The chain employs TRBV18 and TRBJ2-3; a weak D assignment points to TRBD2 (6 bases agree). The material was peripheral blood, obtained on day 0 of AZD1222 vaccination. For the CDR3, the sequence is CASFVFSGDTQYF. The bases are TGTGCCAGCTTCGTGTTTAGCGGAGATACGCAGTATTTT.